The entry that follows covers one T cell receptor (beta chain) sequence. Its antigen remains unidentified. The data were obtained in a study of human CD8 memory T cell subsets. Libraries targeted TCR beta using 5' RACE with UMIs. TCRdb re-called the 5' RACE reads and gives one entry per CDR3 protein, without DNA. Its table records fewer than 9,500 distinct CDR3 sequences. TPEX cells, early memory CD8+ T cells with exhausted-like traits, were CCR7+ PD-1+ TIGIT+. Findings of the study overall: Compared with precursor exhausted T cells, stem-like memory T cells were suggested by Chao1 estimates to be more diverse.

Germline CDR1 LNHNV, CDR2 YYDKDF (reference sequence). The CDR3 runs to 12 residues. This chain links TRBV15 with TRBJ2-7; TCRdb picks TRBD1, but there is no DNA to check that call. This clonotype was obtained from a human donor in good health. Specimen: CD8+ T cells from PBMCs. The CDR3 loop is CATSIYRGEQYF.